This T cell receptor beta chain was profiled in a study of cytomegalovirus exposure and HLA in healthy donors. The J segment lost 8 bases and the V segment lost 1 base, leaving 10 bases of the junction unmatched. Germline-derived CDR1 and CDR2 are SGHAT and FQNNGV. This CDR3 contains 15 residues. PCR primers comprised 60 Vbeta and 13 Jbeta primers. TCRdb's copy holds only in-frame clones and misses some; the assay was immunoSEQ multiplex PCR. The sample holds under 200,000 clones; 70% to 85% are singletons and the top ten take roughly 2.1%. V gene TRBV11-2 combines with J gene TRBJ1-2, with 7 bases matching TRBD1. The sequenced sample was PBMCs. This sequence originates from a man in his fifties in good health and CMV-seropositive. As DNA, the CDR3 is TGTGCCAGCAGCTTAGTTGGGACAGACCTTCAGGGCTACACCTTC. Amino acids: CASSLVGTDLQGYTF.